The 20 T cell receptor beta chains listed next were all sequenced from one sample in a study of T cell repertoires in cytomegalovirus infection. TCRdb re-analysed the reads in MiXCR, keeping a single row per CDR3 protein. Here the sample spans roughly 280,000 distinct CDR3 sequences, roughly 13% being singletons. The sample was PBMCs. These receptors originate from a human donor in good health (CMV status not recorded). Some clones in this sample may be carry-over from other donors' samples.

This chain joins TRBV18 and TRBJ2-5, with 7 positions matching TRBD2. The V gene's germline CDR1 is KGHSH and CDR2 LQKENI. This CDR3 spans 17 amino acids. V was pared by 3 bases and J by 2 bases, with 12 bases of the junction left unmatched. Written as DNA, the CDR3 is TGTGCCAGCTCACCTTCAATGGGGGGGACTTCTCAAGAGACCCAGTACTTC. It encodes CASSPSMGGTSQETQYF.

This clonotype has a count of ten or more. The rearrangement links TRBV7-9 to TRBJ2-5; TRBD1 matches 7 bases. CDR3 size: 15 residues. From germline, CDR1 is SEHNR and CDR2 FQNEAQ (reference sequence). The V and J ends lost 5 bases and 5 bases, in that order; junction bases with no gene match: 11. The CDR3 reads CASSPPQGVWETQYF. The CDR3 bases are TGTGCCAGCAGCCCCCCCCAGGGGGTGTGGGAGACCCAGTACTTC.

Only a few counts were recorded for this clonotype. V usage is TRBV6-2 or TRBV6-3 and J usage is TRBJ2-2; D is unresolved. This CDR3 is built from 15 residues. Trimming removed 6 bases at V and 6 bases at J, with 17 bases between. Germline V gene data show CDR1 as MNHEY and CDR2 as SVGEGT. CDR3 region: CASSLGPSVSGELFF. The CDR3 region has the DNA TGTGCCAGCAGCCTCGGGCCGTCGGTGTCCGGGGAGCTGTTTTTT.

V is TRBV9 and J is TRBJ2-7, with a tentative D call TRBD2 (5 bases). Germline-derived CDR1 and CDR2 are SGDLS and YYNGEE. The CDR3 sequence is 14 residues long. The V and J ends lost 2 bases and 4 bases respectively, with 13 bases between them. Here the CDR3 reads CASSVQTGTYEQYF. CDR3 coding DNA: TGTGCCAGCAGCGTTCAAACGGGAACGTACGAGCAGTACTTC.

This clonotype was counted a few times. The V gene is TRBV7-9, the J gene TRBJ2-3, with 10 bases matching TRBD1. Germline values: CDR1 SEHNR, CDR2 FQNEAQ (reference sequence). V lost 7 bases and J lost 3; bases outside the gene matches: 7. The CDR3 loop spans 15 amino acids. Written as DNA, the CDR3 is TGTGCCAGCAACCCGAGGACAGGGGGGACAGATACGCAGTATTTT. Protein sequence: CASNPRTGGTDTQYF. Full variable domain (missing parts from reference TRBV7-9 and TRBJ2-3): DTGVSQNPRHKITKRGQNVTFRCDPISEHNRLYWYRQTLGQGPEFLTYFQNEAQLEKSRLLSDRFSAERPKGSFSTLEIQRTEQGDSAMYLCASNPRTGGTDTQYFGPGTRLTVL.

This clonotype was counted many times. CDR3 loop: CASSPRTGLGQFF. CDR3 in DNA: TGTGCCAGCAGCCCTCGGACAGGGCTGGGGCAGTTCTTC. The chain is built from TRBV7-2 and TRBJ2-1, with TRBD1 identical over 8 bases. Trimming took 5 bases from V and 12 from J; bases not matched to a gene: 9. This CDR3 region has 13 residues. CDR1 SGHTA and CDR2 FQGNSA come from the germline V gene. The full variable domain, completed using reference TRBV7-2 and TRBJ2-1, is GAGVSQSPSNKVTEKGKDVELRCDPISGHTALYWYRQSLGQGLEFLIYFQGNSAPDKSGLPSDRFSAERTGGSVSTLTIQRTQQEDSAVYLCASSPRTGLGQFFGPGTRLTVL.

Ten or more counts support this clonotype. For the CDR3, the DNA is TGCAGTGCTTCCGACGGTCCTAGCAATCAGCCCCAGCATTTT. Residues: CSASDGPSNQPQHF. The rearrangement uses TRBV20-1 and TRBJ1-5; D not resolved. The ends were cut back, 5 bases at V and 0 bases at J, with 11 bases in the middle. The CDR3 is 14 residues long. Germline values: CDR1 DFQATT, CDR2 SNEGSKA (reference sequence).

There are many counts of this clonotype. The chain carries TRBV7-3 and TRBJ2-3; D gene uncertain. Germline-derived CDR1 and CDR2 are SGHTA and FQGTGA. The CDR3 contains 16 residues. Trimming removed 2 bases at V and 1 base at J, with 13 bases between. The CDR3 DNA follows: TGTGCCAGCAGCTTATTGGGAAACTCTGGCACAGATACGCAGTATTTT. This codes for CASSLLGNSGTDTQYF. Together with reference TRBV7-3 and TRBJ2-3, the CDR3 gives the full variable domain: GAGVSQTPSNKVTEKGKYVELRCDPISGHTALYWYRQSLGQGPEFLIYFQGTGAADDSGLPNDRFFAVRPEGSVSTLKIQRTERGDSAVYLCASSLLGNSGTDTQYFGPGTRLTVL.

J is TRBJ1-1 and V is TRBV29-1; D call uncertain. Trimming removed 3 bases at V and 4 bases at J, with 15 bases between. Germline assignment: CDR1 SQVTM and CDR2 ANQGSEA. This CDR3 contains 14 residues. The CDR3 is CSVEYQRLGTEAFF. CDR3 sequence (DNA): TGCAGCGTTGAGTACCAGCGCTTGGGCACTGAAGCTTTCTTT.

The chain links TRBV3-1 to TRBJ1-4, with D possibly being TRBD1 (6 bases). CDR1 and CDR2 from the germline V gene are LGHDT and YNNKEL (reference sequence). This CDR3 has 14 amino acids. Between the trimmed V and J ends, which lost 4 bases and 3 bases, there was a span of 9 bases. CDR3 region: CASSRQAANEKLFF. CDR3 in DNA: TGTGCCAGCAGCCGACAGGCGGCTAATGAAAAACTGTTTTTT.

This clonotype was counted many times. This chain's CDR3 is CASKSRGQANYGYTF. The CDR3 region has the DNA TGTGCCAGCAAATCGAGGGGGCAGGCTAACTATGGCTACACCTTC. V is TRBV7-2 and J is TRBJ1-2; TRBD1 agrees at 7 bases. Trimming cost V 7 bases and J 0 bases; bases outside gene matches: 8. The CDR3 length is 15 residues. Germline CDR1 SGHTA, CDR2 FQGNSA.

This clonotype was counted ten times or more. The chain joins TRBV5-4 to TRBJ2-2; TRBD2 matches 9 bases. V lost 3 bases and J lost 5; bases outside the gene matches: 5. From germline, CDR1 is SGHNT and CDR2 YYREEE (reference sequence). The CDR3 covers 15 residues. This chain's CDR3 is CASSWDLAGTGELFF. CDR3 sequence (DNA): TGTGCCAGCAGCTGGGACCTAGCGGGGACCGGGGAGCTGTTTTTT.

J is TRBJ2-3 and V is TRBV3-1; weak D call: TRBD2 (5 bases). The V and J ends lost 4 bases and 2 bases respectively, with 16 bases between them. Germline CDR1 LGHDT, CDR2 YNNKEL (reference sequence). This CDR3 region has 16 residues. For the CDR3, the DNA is TGTGCCAGCAGCCCGACCGGGAACCGTCTCACAGATACGCAGTATTTT. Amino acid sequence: CASSPTGNRLTDTQYF.

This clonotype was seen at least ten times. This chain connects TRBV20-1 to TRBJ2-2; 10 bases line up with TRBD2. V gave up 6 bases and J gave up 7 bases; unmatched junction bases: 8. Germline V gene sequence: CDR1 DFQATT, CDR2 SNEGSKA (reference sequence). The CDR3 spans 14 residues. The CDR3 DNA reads TGCAGTGCCAGGGGGACTAGCGCACGCGGGGAGCTGTTTTTT. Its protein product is CSARGTSARGELFF.

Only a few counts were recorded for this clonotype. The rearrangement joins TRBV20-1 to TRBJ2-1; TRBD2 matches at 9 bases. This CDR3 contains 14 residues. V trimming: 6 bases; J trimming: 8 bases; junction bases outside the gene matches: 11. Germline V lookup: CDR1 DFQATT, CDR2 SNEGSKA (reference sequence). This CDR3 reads CSAYIAGVDDEQFF. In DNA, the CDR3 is TGCAGTGCCTATATAGCGGGAGTCGACGATGAGCAGTTCTTC.

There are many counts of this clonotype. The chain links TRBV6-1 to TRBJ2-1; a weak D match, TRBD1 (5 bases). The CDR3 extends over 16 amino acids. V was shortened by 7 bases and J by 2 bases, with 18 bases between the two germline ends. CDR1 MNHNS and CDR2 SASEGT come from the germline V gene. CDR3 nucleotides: TGTGCCAGCATAGGCATCTGGCAGGGCCCCTACAATGAGCAGTTCTTC. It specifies CASIGIWQGPYNEQFF.

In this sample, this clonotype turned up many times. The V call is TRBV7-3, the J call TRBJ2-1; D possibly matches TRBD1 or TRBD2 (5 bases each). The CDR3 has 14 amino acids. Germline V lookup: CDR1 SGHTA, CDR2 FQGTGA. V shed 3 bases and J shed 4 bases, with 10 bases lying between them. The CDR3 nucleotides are TGTGCCAGCAGCTTCGGGGCAGGGTACAATGAGCAGTTCTTC. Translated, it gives CASSFGAGYNEQFF.

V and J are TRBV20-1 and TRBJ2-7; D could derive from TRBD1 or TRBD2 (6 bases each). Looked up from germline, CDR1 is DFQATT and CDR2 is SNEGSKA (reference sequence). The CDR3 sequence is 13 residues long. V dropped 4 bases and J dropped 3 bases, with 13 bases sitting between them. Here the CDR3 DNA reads TGCAGTGCTATGGGGGGCCAGATCTACGAGCAGTACTTC. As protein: CSAMGGQIYEQYF.

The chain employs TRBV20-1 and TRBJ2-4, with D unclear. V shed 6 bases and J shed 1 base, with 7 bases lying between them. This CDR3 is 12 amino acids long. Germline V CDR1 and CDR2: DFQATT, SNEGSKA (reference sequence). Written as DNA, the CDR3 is TGCAGTGCGTCGGGTGCCAAAAACATTCAGTACTTC. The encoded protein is CSASGAKNIQYF.

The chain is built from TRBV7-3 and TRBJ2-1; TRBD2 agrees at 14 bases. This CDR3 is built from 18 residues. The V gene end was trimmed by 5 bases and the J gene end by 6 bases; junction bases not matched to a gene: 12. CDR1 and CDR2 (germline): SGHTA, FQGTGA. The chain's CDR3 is CASSLGLAGGALSNEQFF. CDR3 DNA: TGTGCCAGCAGCCTCGGACTAGCGGGAGGCGCGTTGTCCAATGAGCAGTTCTTC.